The TCR beta chain under discussion was sequenced for a study of control samples from healthy donors and cancer patients. Here immunoSEQ multiplex PCR was the method, and the copy in TCRdb shows in-frame clones only, minus some. The table records about 120,000 clones, about 91% of them present only once. Germline V gene data show CDR1 as SGHRS and CDR2 as YFSETQ. Trimming stripped 6 bases from V and 5 bases from J, with 20 bases between. This CDR3 region has 15 residues. The TCR sequence derives from a man aged 40-49 years in good health. The chain recombines TRBV5-1 with TRBJ2-5; D call uncertain. The sequencing sample was made of blood. CDR3 DNA sequence: TGCGCCAGCACCCCCATCGTGGGGTTCAGGGAGACCCAGTACTTC. Translation: CASTPIVGFRETQYF.